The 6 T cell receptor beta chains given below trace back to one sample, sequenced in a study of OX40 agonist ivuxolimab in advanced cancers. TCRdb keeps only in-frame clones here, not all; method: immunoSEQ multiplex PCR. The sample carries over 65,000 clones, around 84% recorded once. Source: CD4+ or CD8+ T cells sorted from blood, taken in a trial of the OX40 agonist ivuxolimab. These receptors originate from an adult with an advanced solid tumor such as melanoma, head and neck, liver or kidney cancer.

CDR3 sequence: CASVSGVGEQYF. CDR3 DNA sequence: TGTGCCAGCGTGAGCGGGGTGGGTGAGCAGTACTTC. The chain has TRBV6-6 and TRBJ2-7, with 7 nucleotides matching TRBD2. Germline V gene sequence: CDR1 MNHNY, CDR2 SVGAGI (reference sequence). The CDR3 has 12 amino acids. The ends lost 8 bases at V and 7 bases at J; junction bases unmatched: 8.

DNA of the CDR3: TGTGCCAGCAGCAGTACAGGTTGGGCTGGAAACACCATATATTTT. Amino acid sequence: CASSSTGWAGNTIYF. The V call is TRBV7-9, the J call TRBJ1-3, with TRBD1 as a possible D gene (5 bases). Per germline, CDR1 SEHNR and CDR2 FQNEAQ (reference sequence). This CDR3 comprises 15 residues. The V gene lost 5 bases and the J gene lost 2 bases, with 13 bases spanning the gap.

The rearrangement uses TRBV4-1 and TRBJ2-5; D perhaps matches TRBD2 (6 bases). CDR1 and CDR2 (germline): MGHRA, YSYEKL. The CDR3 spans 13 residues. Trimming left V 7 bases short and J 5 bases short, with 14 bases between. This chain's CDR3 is CASKDLGRETQYF. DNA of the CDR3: TGCGCCAGCAAGGACTTGGGGAGGGAGACCCAGTACTTC.

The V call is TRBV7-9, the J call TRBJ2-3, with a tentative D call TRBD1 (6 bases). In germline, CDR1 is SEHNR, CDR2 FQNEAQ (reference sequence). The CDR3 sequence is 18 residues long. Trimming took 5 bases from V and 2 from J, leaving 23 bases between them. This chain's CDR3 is CASSPKGGMQIPTDTQYF. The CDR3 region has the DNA TGTGCCAGCAGCCCCAAAGGGGGTATGCAAATACCCACAGATACGCAGTATTTT.

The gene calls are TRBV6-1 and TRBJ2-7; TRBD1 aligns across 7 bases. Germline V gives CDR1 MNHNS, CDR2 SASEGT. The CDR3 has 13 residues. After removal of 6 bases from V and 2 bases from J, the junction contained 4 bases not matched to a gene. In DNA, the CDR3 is TGTGCCAGCAGAGGGGACAGTACCTACGAGCAGTACTTC. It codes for CASRGDSTYEQYF.

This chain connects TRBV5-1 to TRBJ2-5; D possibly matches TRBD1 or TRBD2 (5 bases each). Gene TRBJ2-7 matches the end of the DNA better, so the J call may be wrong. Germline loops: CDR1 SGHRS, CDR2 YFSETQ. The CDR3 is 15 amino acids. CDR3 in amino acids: CASTTHGTVDHEQYF. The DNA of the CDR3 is TGCGCCAGCACCACCCACGGGACCGTAGACCACGAGCAGTACTTC.